What follows are 3 T cell receptor beta chains derived from one specimen sequenced in a study of blood T cell repertoires in COVID-19. Some clones are missing from TCRdb's copy, which holds only in-frame ones; the method was immunoSEQ multiplex PCR. Of around 220,000 clones listed, 82% are singletons. Sequenced sample: peripheral blood. The source of these receptors is an elderly woman with COVID-19, enrolled during active disease.

This chain links TRBV6-7 with TRBJ2-1; perhaps TRBD1 as D (5 bases). TRBV6-7 is identified as an open reading frame with a role that is uncertain. The CDR3 sequence is 10 residues long. The V end was cut by 7 bases, the J end by 9 bases, with 7 bases between. The CDR3 nucleotides are TGTGCCAGCATACAGGCTGAGCAGTTCTTC. Its translation is CASIQAEQFF.

The CDR3 nucleotides are TGTGCCAGCAGCCCCCGGGACAGGGGCAATACGCAGTATTTT. Translation gives CASSPRDRGNTQYF. The chain has TRBV7-2 and TRBJ2-3; 10 nucleotides agree with TRBD1. Unmatched junction bases numbered 6, after V lost 5 bases and J lost 7 bases. This CDR3 has 14 amino acids. The germline gives CDR1 SGHTA, CDR2 FQGNSA.

J is TRBJ1-6 and V is TRBV15; D not certain. This CDR3 spans 17 amino acids. The germline V gene encodes CDR1 LNHNV and CDR2 YYDKDF (reference sequence). Trimming removed 0 bases at V and 5 bases at J, with 14 bases between. For the CDR3, the DNA is TGTGCCACCAGCAGAGATAGAAACCTCGTGGATAATTCACCCCTCCACTTT. It codes for CATSRDRNLVDNSPLHF. Drawing the rest from reference TRBV15 and TRBJ1-6, the complete variable domain is DAMVIQNPRYQVTQFGKPVTLSCSQTLNHNVMYWYQQKSSQAPKLLFHYYDKDFNNEADTPDNFQSRRPNTSFCFLDIRSPGLGDTAMYLCATSRDRNLVDNSPLHFGNGTRLTVT.